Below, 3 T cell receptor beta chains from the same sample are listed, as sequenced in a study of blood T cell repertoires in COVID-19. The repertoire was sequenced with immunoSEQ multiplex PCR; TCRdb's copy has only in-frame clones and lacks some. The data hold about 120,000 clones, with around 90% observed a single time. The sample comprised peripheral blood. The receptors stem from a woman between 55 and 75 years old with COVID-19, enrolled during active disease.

The CDR3 DNA follows: TGTGCCAGCAGCGTAGGAGAGGGATACGAGGGCTACACCTTC. It specifies CASSVGEGYEGYTF. V usage is TRBV9 and J usage is TRBJ1-2, with D unclear. Deletions cut 0 bases from V and 8 bases from J, with 14 bases between. Germline V gene lookup returns CDR1 SGDLS and CDR2 YYNGEE. This CDR3 comprises 14 residues.

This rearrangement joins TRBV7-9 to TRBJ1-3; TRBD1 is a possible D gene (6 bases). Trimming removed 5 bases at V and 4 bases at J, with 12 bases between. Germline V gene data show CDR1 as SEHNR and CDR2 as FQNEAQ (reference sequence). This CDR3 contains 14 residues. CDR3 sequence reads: CASSLGQIGNTIYF. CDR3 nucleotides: TGTGCCAGCAGCCTCGGACAGATAGGAAACACCATATATTTT.

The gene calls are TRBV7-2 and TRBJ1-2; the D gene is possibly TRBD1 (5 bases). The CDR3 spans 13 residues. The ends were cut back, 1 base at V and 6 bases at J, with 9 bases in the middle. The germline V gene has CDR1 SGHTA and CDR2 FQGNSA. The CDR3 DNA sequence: TGTGCCAGCAGCTTAGTAACGGGGGATGGCTACACCTTC. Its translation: CASSLVTGDGYTF.